This TCR beta chain was found in a study of cytomegalovirus exposure and HLA in healthy donors. The trim removed 6 bases at V and 8 bases at J, leaving 15 bases unmatched. Germline V lookup: CDR1 MDHEN, CDR2 SYDVKM. The CDR3 is made up of 16 amino acids. PCR amplification relied on 60 Vbeta primers (plus 13 Jbeta primers). Method: immunoSEQ multiplex PCR; TCRdb's copy keeps in-frame clones and lacks some. The sample lists about 120,000 clones; approximately 78% were seen once. The TCR sequence derives from a man between 25 and 39 years old in good health and CMV-seropositive. Sequenced material: PBMCs. The V call is TRBV28, the J call TRBJ2-1; TRBD2 aligns across 8 bases. The CDR3 DNA is TGTGCCAGCAGACGAAGAGCGGGACTAGGTTTCGATGAGCAGTTCTTC. It codes for CASRRRAGLGFDEQFF.